These T cell receptor beta chains were read from a single sample in a study of blood T cell repertoires in COVID-19. Assay used: immunoSEQ multiplex PCR; TCRdb lists only in-frame clones, some missing. In the table there are 150,000 to 200,000 clones, 65% to 85% of which are singletons. The sample comprised PBMCs or T cells enriched from blood (not recorded which). The source is a woman aged 60-70 years who had recovered from COVID-19. Both conserved end residues are part of each CDR3. Each record gives: J gene, D gene, V gene, CDR3 protein, CDR3 DNA. A D gene is named only where the DNA matches it firmly.

j_call: TRBJ2-1
d_call: TRBD1
v_call: TRBV5-1
cdr3_aa: CASVQGALGSYNEQFF
cdr3_nt: TGCGCCAGCGTACAGGGGGCGCTCGGGTCCTACAATGAGCAGTTCTTC

j_call: TRBJ2-6
d_call: -
v_call: TRBV5-1
cdr3_aa: CASSLDSSGANVLTF
cdr3_nt: TGCGCCAGCAGCTTGGACAGTTCTGGGGCCAACGTCCTGACTTTC

j_call: TRBJ1-1
d_call: -
v_call: TRBV7-3
cdr3_aa: CASSRDKDTEAFF
cdr3_nt: TGTGCCAGCAGCAGGGACAAGGACACTGAAGCTTTCTTT

j_call: TRBJ1-2
d_call: TRBD1
v_call: TRBV30
cdr3_aa: CAWRPGQVPDYTF
cdr3_nt: TGTGCCTGGAGGCCGGGACAGGTACCTGACTACACCTTC

j_call: TRBJ2-7
d_call: TRBD2
v_call: TRBV2
cdr3_aa: CASGTSGGARVEQYF
cdr3_nt: TGTGCCAGCGGGACTAGCGGGGGGGCCAGGGTGGAGCAGTACTTC

j_call: TRBJ2-5
d_call: -
v_call: TRBV4-1
cdr3_aa: CASSLQGETQYF
cdr3_nt: TGCGCCAGCAGCCTGCAGGGGGAGACCCAGTACTTC

j_call: TRBJ2-1
d_call: TRBD2
v_call: TRBV11-2
cdr3_aa: CASSFRASGAVGQFF
cdr3_nt: TGTGCCAGCAGCTTTAGGGCTAGCGGGGCGGTCGGGCAGTTCTTC

j_call: TRBJ2-3
d_call: -
v_call: TRBV11-2
cdr3_aa: CASSFFRGAPDTQYF
cdr3_nt: TGTGCCAGCAGCTTCTTCCGGGGAGCTCCAGATACGCAGTATTTT

j_call: TRBJ2-2
d_call: -
v_call: TRBV7-3
cdr3_aa: CASSLDLNTGELFF
cdr3_nt: TGTGCCAGCAGCTTAGACTTGAACACCGGGGAGCTGTTTTTT

j_call: TRBJ1-2
d_call: TRBD1
v_call: TRBV11-2
cdr3_aa: CASSPLGQGPHGYTF
cdr3_nt: TGTGCCAGCAGCCCGCTCGGACAGGGACCTCATGGCTACACCTTC